This T cell receptor beta chain was profiled in a study of cytomegalovirus exposure and HLA in healthy donors. Study-wide background: The study placed about four fifths of its approximately 400 genotyped donors in the Caucasian-associated ancestry cluster.

The PCR used 60 Vbeta and 13 Jbeta primers. Profiling relied on immunoSEQ multiplex PCR, and the TCRdb table lists in-frame clones only, not all of them. Here the sample spans under 200,000 clones, about 62% being singletons. This sequence was found in a man aged 35 to 55 in good health and CMV-seronegative. The sample consisted of PBMCs.

The DNA of the CDR3 is TGTGCCAGCGTCCTGCTGACTGGACAAGAGACCCAGTACTTC. Residues: CASVLLTGQETQYF. The V and J genes are TRBV2 and TRBJ2-5; D remains ambiguous. The CDR3 is 14 amino acids. Between the trimmed V and J ends, which lost 8 bases and 2 bases, there was a span of 15 bases. In germline, CDR1 is SNHLY, CDR2 FYNNEI.